What follows is one T cell receptor beta chain and its context. This clone was detected only once. Its antigen is unknown. No base-level quality is on record; no much larger clone is a single base apart. The sample originates from a study of blood T cell repertoires in COVID-19 (dated by TCRdb to the early 2020s). Study-level background: Collaborator samples came from the United States, Italy and Spain and covered acute and convalescent phases of COVID-19. Subjects who had been exposed to COVID-19, were actively infected with it, or had recovered from it provided the deeply sampled blood TCRbeta repertoires that made up the dataset. The material from the prospective study consisted of cDNA or gDNA derived from T cells, B-cell-depleted T cells, or PBMCs. HLA class I and class II types, where available, came from metadata supplied by the sample provider rather than from assay-based typing. Nearly every sample came with metadata listing a de-identified subject ID, COVID-19 status, age in years and sex. The samples were drawn from two sources: the first 160 participants of the ongoing ImmuneRACE study, and 1,200 or so subjects contributed by 6 global collaborators. The repertoires were made available in a free public database intended to serve as a resource for research on the immune response to SARS-CoV-2.

Study-wide conclusions, independent of this receptor: The amount of clinical and demographic metadata varied by source and participant and was provided uncurated.

TCRbeta CDR3 regions were amplified from genomic DNA using the immunoSEQ Assay, a bias-controlled multiplex PCR. The authors' pipeline ran thus. The number of nucleated cells in each sample was estimated from the amplification of reference gene primers within the assay. To quantify the absolute abundance of each unique TCRbeta CDR3 rearrangement, sequence reads were collapsed and filtered. For each sample, productive Simpson clonality was calculated by taking the square root of Simpson's diversity index across productive rearrangements. TCRdb re-hosts the immuneACCESS table, in-frame sequences only. Its copies lack some clones; in the studies checked, an unresolved V gene accounts for under half of them, and the cause for the rest is not known. For V, J and clone size, that table is used; D and trimming come from the DNA. For this sample there are roughly 18,000 clones; roughly nine tenths appear just once. The ten top clones hold about 13% of the sample.

The collaborating institutions used their own protocols to collect whole blood in K2EDTA tubes. For TCRbeta analysis, collaborator samples were shipped as frozen whole blood, as isolated PBMCs, or as DNA extracted from either sample type. Trimming accounts for 5 bases at V and 10 bases at J, while the number of junction bases matched to no gene is 11. CDR1 and CDR2, looked up from the germline V gene, are SGHRS and YFSETQ. The CDR3 measures 13 amino acids from cysteine to phenylalanine. The sequence is cut down to CDR3 DNA, 39 bases in frame from base 1. Recombination connected TRBV5-1 to TRBJ2-5; 7 central bases correspond to TRBD1. The sequencing sample was made of peripheral blood. The origin of this receptor is a man between 60 and 70 years old with active COVID-19. This receptor carries the CDR3 CASSLGGRSDQYF. The DNA sequence reads TGCGCCAGCAGTCTAGGGGGCCGGAGTGACCAGTACTTC.